This entry lists 13 T cell receptor beta chains sequenced from one sample in a study of cytomegalovirus exposure and HLA in healthy donors. The PCR was carried out with 60 Vbeta primers and 13 Jbeta primers. Assay used: immunoSEQ multiplex PCR; TCRdb lists only in-frame clones, some missing. Its listing shows 75,000 to 85,000 clones. The specimen was PBMCs. The receptors were gathered from a man between 18 and 29 years old in good health and CMV-seropositive.

The J gene is TRBJ2-7, the V gene TRBV7-9; D remains ambiguous. This CDR3 spans 12 amino acids. Trimming removed 5 bases from V and 4 bases from J, with 9 bases in between. Germline CDR1 is SEHNR and CDR2 is FQNEAQ (reference sequence). The CDR3 DNA reads TGTGCCAGCAGCACCGGGTCGTACGAGCAGTACTTC. Residues: CASSTGSYEQYF.

The chain employs TRBV5-4 and TRBJ1-1; 8 bases are shared with TRBD1. With 4 bases clipped from V and 3 bases from J, the junction kept 11 bases outside the gene matches. CDR1 is SGHNT and CDR2 is YYREEE in the germline V gene (reference sequence). There are 16 residues in the CDR3. CDR3 DNA sequence: TGTGCCAGCAGCCCGGGGCCGACAGGGGTCGACACTGAAGCTTTCTTT. Translating gives CASSPGPTGVDTEAFF.

The J gene is TRBJ1-3, the V gene TRBV4-2; D remains unclear. This CDR3 contains 15 residues. CDR1 is LGHNA and CDR2 is YNFKEQ in the germline V gene. Trimming took off 0 bases at V and 4 bases at J, with 10 bases between the two ends. In DNA form, the CDR3 reads TGTGCCAGCAGCCAAGATCTAACAGCAGGAAACACCATATATTTT. It specifies CASSQDLTAGNTIYF.

This chain connects TRBV30 to TRBJ2-7; TRBD1 matches 7 bases. After removal of 4 bases from V and 3 bases from J, the junction contained 12 bases not matched to a gene. This CDR3 has 15 residues. Germline V CDR1 and CDR2: GTSNPN, SVGIG (reference sequence). CDR3 bases: TGTGCCTGGATCCTCAAAGGGACAGCTAACTACGAGCAGTACTTC. This encodes CAWILKGTANYEQYF.

The CDR3 DNA is TGCGCCAGCAGCCAAGTGGCGGGGCCCCAGTACTTC. It translates to CASSQVAGPQYF. The chain combines TRBV4-1 with TRBJ2-5; D is possibly TRBD2 (6 bases). Germline V lookup: CDR1 MGHRA, CDR2 YSYEKL. The CDR3 has 12 amino acids. Between the trimmed V and J ends, which lost 1 base and 9 bases, there was a span of 9 bases.

CDR3 in amino acids: CASSPGQGAYEQYF. The CDR3, as DNA: TGTGCCAGCAGCCCGGGACAGGGGGCGTACGAGCAGTACTTC. This chain links TRBV4-2 with TRBJ2-7, with 12 bases aligning to TRBD1. The J segment lost 4 bases and the V segment lost 4 bases, leaving 2 bases of the junction unmatched. CDR3 length: 14 amino acids. The germline V gene has CDR1 LGHNA and CDR2 YNFKEQ.

The rearrangement uses TRBV29-1 and TRBJ1-5, with TRBD1 as a possible D gene (6 bases). Looked up from germline, CDR1 is SQVTM and CDR2 is ANQGSEA. V was cut by 6 bases and J by 5 bases, with 11 bases left in between. The CDR3 is made up of 12 amino acids. The CDR3 loop reads CSVGQTDQPQHF. The CDR3, as DNA: TGCAGCGTAGGACAGACCGATCAGCCCCAGCATTTT.

This sequence joins TRBV5-4 and TRBJ1-3; D is possibly TRBD1 (5 bases). Deletions cut 1 base from V and 2 bases from J, with 10 bases between. The CDR3 spans 15 residues. Looked up from germline, CDR1 is SGHNT and CDR2 is YYREEE (reference sequence). CDR3 in DNA: TGTGCCAGCAGCTTGCTGCAGGGCCCTGGAAACACCATATATTTT. This translates into CASSLLQGPGNTIYF. Filled out from reference TRBV5-4 and TRBJ1-3, the complete variable domain reads ETGVTQSPTHLIKTRGQQVTLRCSSQSGHNTVSWYQQALGQGPQFIFQYYREEENGRGNFPPRFSGLQFPNYSSELNVNALELDDSALYLCASSLLQGPGNTIYFGEGSWLTVV.

J is TRBJ2-7 and V is TRBV5-6, with a weak D call TRBD2 (6 bases). The CDR3 totals 15 residues. Germline V gives CDR1 SGHDT, CDR2 YYEEEE. V was cut by 2 bases and J by 7 bases, with 19 bases left in between. The CDR3 is CASSFILGTGVEQYF. The CDR3 DNA sequence: TGTGCCAGCAGCTTCATTTTAGGGACTGGAGTGGAGCAGTACTTC. The full variable domain, with the rest looked up from reference TRBV5-6 and TRBJ2-7, is DAGVTQSPTHLIKTRGQQVTLRCSPKSGHDTVSWYQQALGQGPQFIFQYYEEEERQRGNFPDRFSGHQFPNYSSELNVNALLLGDSALYLCASSFILGTGVEQYFGPGTRLTVT.

The J gene is TRBJ2-7, the V gene TRBV27; 8 bases map to TRBD1. Germline V gene data show CDR1 as MNHEY and CDR2 as SMNVEV (reference sequence). CDR3 length: 15 amino acids. V lost 4 bases and J lost 4; bases outside the gene matches: 9. In DNA form, the CDR3 reads TGTGCCAGCAGTTCGGGGCAGGGGGCGAGGTACGAGCAGTACTTC. Its protein is CASSSGQGARYEQYF.

The chain links TRBV18 to TRBJ2-7; weak D call: TRBD1 (8 bases). CDR1 is KGHSH and CDR2 is LQKENI in the germline V gene. V dropped 2 bases and J dropped 4 bases, with 12 bases sitting between them. The CDR3 loop spans 14 amino acids. CDR3 region: CASSPDRGGYEQYF. In DNA form, the CDR3 reads TGTGCCAGCTCACCAGACAGGGGAGGGTACGAGCAGTACTTC.

This sequence joins TRBV9 and TRBJ2-3; D call uncertain. Trimming removed 0 bases from V and 2 bases from J, with 7 bases in between. This CDR3 is 14 amino acids long. Germline CDR1 is SGDLS and CDR2 is YYNGEE. The CDR3 reads CASSVGQITDTQYF. The CDR3 DNA sequence: TGTGCCAGCAGCGTAGGACAAATCACAGATACGCAGTATTTT.

This sequence joins TRBV21-1 and TRBJ2-4; the table's D call, TRBD1, was not checked against the DNA. TRBV21-1 is described as a pseudogene. This CDR3 is built from 15 residues. CDR3 sequence reads: CASSKMDSAKNIQYF. The CDR3 DNA sequence: TGTGCCAGCAGCAAAATGGACAGTGCCAAAAACATTCAGTACTTC.